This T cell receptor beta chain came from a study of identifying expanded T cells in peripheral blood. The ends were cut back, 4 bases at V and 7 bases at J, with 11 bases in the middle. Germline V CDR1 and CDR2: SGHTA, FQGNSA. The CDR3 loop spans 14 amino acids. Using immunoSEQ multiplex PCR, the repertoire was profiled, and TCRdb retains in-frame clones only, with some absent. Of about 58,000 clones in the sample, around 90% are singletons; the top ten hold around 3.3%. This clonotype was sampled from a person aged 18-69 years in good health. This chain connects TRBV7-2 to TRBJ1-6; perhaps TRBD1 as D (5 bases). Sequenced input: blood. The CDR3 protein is CASSSFGGNSPLHF. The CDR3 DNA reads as TGTGCCAGCAGCTCCTTTGGGGGAAATTCACCCCTCCACTTT.